These T cell receptor beta chains were read from a single sample in a study of cytomegalovirus exposure and HLA in healthy donors. TCRdb's table, derived via immunoSEQ multiplex PCR, lists solely in-frame clones and lacks some. The sample holds some 150,000 clones, roughly 60% seen once. Source material: PBMCs. The receptors were gathered from a man aged 35-49 years in good health and CMV-seronegative. Each CDR3 is given with its conserved first and last residue. D genes are given only for firm matches. For some rows the clone size is stated as once, few or many, or as a class when expanded; others skip it.

D	V	length	J	size	DNA	CDR3
TRBD1	TRBV7-9	17	TRBJ2-1	NA	TGTTCCAGCAGCTCACCCGGGACAGGGGGCTCTCGGCATGAGCAGTTCTTC	CSSSSPGTGGSRHEQFF
TRBD1	TRBV18	15	TRBJ1-1	once	TGTGCCAGCTCACCGGGACAGGGGAGGGACACTGAAGCTTTCTTT	CASSPGQGRDTEAFF
TRBD1	TRBV7-9	16	TRBJ2-7	few	TGTTCCAGCAGCTTAGTCGAGACAGGGGGCTCTTACGAGCAGTACTTC	CSSSLVETGGSYEQYF
NA	TRBV6-5	14	TRBJ2-7	NA	TGTGCCAGCAGCCGCTCCGGGGTCGCCTACGAGCAGTACTTC	CASSRSGVAYEQYF
TRBD1	TRBV19	16	TRBJ1-2	NA	TGTGCCAGTAGTACTTTGCCCGGGACAGGGGGCGATGGCTACACCTTC	CASSTLPGTGGDGYTF
NA	TRBV28	14	TRBJ1-1	once	TGTGCCAGCACCGTCACGAGGGTGAACACTGAAGCTTTCTTT	CASTVTRVNTEAFF
NA	TRBV5-1	16	TRBJ2-6	NA	TGCGCCAGCAGAGGTTCCGTGGGGGGTGGGGCCAACGTCCTGACTTTC	CASRGSVGGGANVLTF
TRBD2	TRBV18	16	TRBJ2-7	NA	TGTGCCAGCTCACCACCTGGGACTAGGAGCTCCTACGAGCAGTACTTC	CASSPPGTRSSYEQYF
TRBD2	TRBV12-5	17	TRBJ2-1	NA	TGTGCTAGTGGGGCTGCGGGGGGTCCGCTTACCGTAATAGAGCAGTTCTTC	CASGAAGGPLTVIEQFF
TRBD1	TRBV28	21	TRBJ1-1	NA	TGTGCCAGCAGTTTGTTCTTCGTGTCTTCCCGACTGACAGGGGGCGAGACTGAAGCTTTCTTT	CASSLFFVSSRLTGGETEAFF
NA	TRBV29-1	15	TRBJ2-2	NA	TGCAGCGTTGAAGCTCGGGGGGCTAACACCGGGGAGCTGTTTTTT	CSVEARGANTGELFF
NA	TRBV4-2	14	TRBJ1-6	NA	TGTGCCAGCAGCCAATGGCAGGGTGATTCACCCCTCCACTTT	CASSQWQGDSPLHF